These 18 T cell receptor beta chains came from one sample sequenced in a study of tissue T cells after allogeneic stem cell transplantation. Indicated time point: mouse harvest day 14 after allogeneic transplant. Mouse grafts combined 10^7 T-cell-depleted bone marrow cells with 10^6 splenic CD5+ T cells. Method: immunoSEQ multiplex PCR; TCRdb's copy keeps in-frame clones and lacks some. The sample yields approximately 2,600 clones, more than 45% seen once. The source material was gut tissue. These receptors were obtained from a female BALB/c mouse given C57BL/6 T cells with graft-versus-host disease after an allogeneic hematopoietic cell transplant.

Of note for this clone: Gene and germline names: mouse. The sequence runs out 1 residue before the end of the CDR3; the remainder is reconstructed from the germline J gene. The chain links TRBV3 to TRBJ2-1; 9 bases are shared with TRBD2. CDR3 length: 14 residues. J gave up 7 bases and V 5 bases, and 6 bases lay outside the gene matches. The germline gives CDR1 SNHLY, CDR2 FYNGKV (reference sequence). CDR3 sequence: CASSTTGGGAEQFF. The sequenced part of the CDR3 DNA is TGTGCCAGCAGCACGACTGGGGGAGGAGCTGAGCAGTTC.

In its sample, this clone was seen a few times. The gene symbols are mouse symbols. The read ends 1 residue before the CDR3 terminus; that terminus is restored from the germline J gene. The V gene is TRBV26, the J gene TRBJ1-4, with 7 bases matching TRBD1. CDR1 and CDR2 (germline): KGHPV, FQNQEV (reference sequence). Trimming cost V 4 bases and J 3 bases; bases outside gene matches: 2. The CDR3 runs to 14 residues. The CDR3 region is CASSPGQTNERLFF. The part of the CDR3 DNA that was read is TGTGCCAGCAGTCCGGGACAGACCAACGAAAGATTATTT. The full variable domain, rest sourced from reference TRBV26 and TRBJ1-4, is NSKVIQTPRYLVKGQGQKAKMRCIPEKGHPVVFWYQQNKNNEFKFLINFQNQEVLQQIDMTEKRFSAECPSNSPCSLEIQSSEAGDSALYLCASSPGQTNERLFFGHGTKLSVL.

This clone is categorized as large. The listed genes are named as in mouse. The read is 1 residue too short to cover the CDR3 end, so that end is filled in from the germline J gene. The same CDR3 is also encoded by other DNA sequences in this sample. The V gene is TRBV4, the J gene TRBJ2-7; 8 nucleotides match TRBD2. This CDR3 is 11 amino acids long. Germline CDR1 is LGHDT and CDR2 is YNNKQL (reference sequence). The J segment lost 4 bases and the V segment lost 8 bases, leaving 1 base of the junction unmatched. This CDR3 reads CASAGGYEQYF. CDR3 DNA, as far as it was read: TGTGCCAGCGCTGGGGGGTATGAACAGTAC.

As to this clone: The genes and germline here are from mouse. The observed sequence ends 1 residue before the CDR3 terminus, with the missing tail filled in from the germline J gene. V usage is TRBV26 and J usage is TRBJ1-1; TRBD1 aligns across 8 bases. The germline V gene encodes CDR1 KGHPV and CDR2 FQNQEV (reference sequence). Trimming cost V 6 bases and J 4 bases; bases outside gene matches: 4. The CDR3 has 13 amino acids. The CDR3 reads CASSLDRGTEVFF. The CDR3 DNA, read in part, is TGTGCCAGCAGCCTCGACAGGGGCACAGAAGTCTTC. The variable domain in full, with the rest retrieved from reference TRBV26 and TRBJ1-1, is NSKVIQTPRYLVKGQGQKAKMRCIPEKGHPVVFWYQQNKNNEFKFLINFQNQEVLQQIDMTEKRFSAECPSNSPCSLEIQSSEAGDSALYLCASSLDRGTEVFFGKGTRLTVV.

This clone was detected a few times. The genes and germline here are from mouse. Read coverage stops 1 residue before the CDR3 terminus; the germline J gene supplies the remainder. The V call is TRBV13-2, the J call TRBJ2-7; perhaps TRBD2 as D (5 bases). Germline V gives CDR1 NNHNN, CDR2 SYGAGS (reference sequence). The CDR3 spans 13 residues. V was trimmed by 1 base and J by 2 bases, leaving 7 bases between them. CDR3 bases read: TGTGCCAGCGGTGATTGGGGAACCTATGAACAGTAC. Its translation is CASGDWGTYEQY. The complete CDR3 protein is CASGDWGTYEQYF.

This clone is classed as large. Germline and genes here are mouse. Read data end 1 residue before the CDR3 end; the end is taken from the germline J gene. This chain links TRBV20 with TRBJ1-3; D is ambiguous. With 3 bases removed from V and 0 bases from J, the gap between germline ends came to 3 bases. The CDR3 loop spans 12 amino acids. Looked up from germline, CDR1 is GFQATS and CDR2 is STVNSAI. CDR3 sequence reads: CGARNSGNTLYF. CDR3 bases read: TGTGGTGCTAGAAATTCTGGAAATACGCTCTAT.

Concerning this clone: The genes and germline here are from mouse. The sequenced fragment ends 1 residue before the CDR3 boundary, so the rest is inferred from the germline J gene. The chain combines TRBV3 with TRBJ2-1; D not resolved. The V end was cut by 5 bases, the J end by 2 bases, with 4 bases between. This CDR3 comprises 12 residues. The germline CDR1 and CDR2 sequences are SNHLY and FYNGKV (reference sequence). The covered CDR3 bases are TGTGCCAGCAGCCCCGACTATGCTGAGCAGTTC. Encoded protein: CASSPDYAEQF. The whole CDR3 sequence is CASSPDYAEQFF.

As to this clone: Genes and germline come from the mouse. The CDR3 end lies 1 residue beyond the end of the read and is filled in from the germline J gene. This sequence joins TRBV13-2 and TRBJ2-5, with 11 bases lining up with TRBD2. After removal of 0 bases from V and 5 bases from J, the junction contained 5 bases not matched to a gene. Germline CDR1 reads NNHNN; CDR2 reads SYGAGS (reference sequence). The CDR3 covers 16 residues. The sequenced part of the CDR3 DNA is TGTGCCAGCGGTGATGCACTGGGGGGGCGCCGAGACACCCAGTAC. Its translation is CASGDALGGRRDTQY. The whole CDR3 is CASGDALGGRRDTQYF.

As to this clone: Genes here carry mouse names. Read data end 1 residue before the CDR3 end; the end is taken from the germline J gene. The rearrangement uses TRBV14 and TRBJ2-2, with D uncertain. From germline, CDR1 is SGHDT and CDR2 FRDEAV. V was trimmed by 1 base and J by 7 bases, leaving 5 bases between them. The CDR3 extends over 12 amino acids. The sequenced CDR3 bases are TGTGCCAGCAGTTTCCTGCTCGGGCAGCTCTAC. Protein sequence: CASSFLLGQLY. The complete CDR3 sequence is CASSFLLGQLYF.

A note on this clone: At one boundary the junction diverges from the germline segment, which might be a read error. These gene names are mouse names. From the germline J gene comes the end of the CDR3, since the read stops 1 residue before it. V is TRBV26 and J is TRBJ2-2; D remains unclear. Germline values: CDR1 KGHPV, CDR2 FQNQEV (reference sequence). This CDR3 has 14 amino acids. The CDR3 loop reads CASSLAVNTGRLYF. The CDR3 DNA, read in part, is TGTGCCAGCAGTCTTGCAGTCAACACCGGGCGGCTCTAC.

Regarding this clone: Gene names refer to mouse genes. The missing CDR3 end, 1 residue past where the read stops, is filled in from the germline J gene. The chain combines TRBV1 with TRBJ1-3; TRBD1 matches 9 bases. The CDR3 runs to 15 residues. With V trimmed by 2 bases and J by 1 base, 0 bases remained unmatched. Germline V lookup: CDR1 NSQYPW, CDR2 LRSPGD (reference sequence). CDR3 DNA (partial): TGCACCTGCAGTGCAACAGGGGGCTCTGGAAATACGCTCTAT. Its protein is CTCSATGGSGNTLY. The complete CDR3 reads CTCSATGGSGNTLYF.

A remark on this clone: Gene names are mouse gene names. Sequencing ends 1 residue short of the CDR3 end; the germline J gene provides the rest. The chain employs TRBV3 and TRBJ2-7, with a weak D call TRBD1 (5 bases). The germline V gene has CDR1 SNHLY and CDR2 FYNGKV (reference sequence). The V end was cut by 2 bases, the J end by 1 base, with 6 bases between. The CDR3 has 13 amino acids. The covered CDR3 bases are TGTGCCAGCAGCTTAAACAGGTCCTATGAACAGTAC. Protein sequence: CASSLNRSYEQY. The entire CDR3 reads CASSLNRSYEQYF.

Concerning this clone: Mouse gene names and germline throughout. The read ends 1 residue shy of where the CDR3 ends; the end is completed using the germline J gene. The V and J genes are TRBV19 and TRBJ1-3; D perhaps matches TRBD1 (5 bases). Between the trimmed V and J ends, which lost 0 bases and 0 bases, there was a span of 10 bases. The CDR3 loop spans 16 amino acids. Germline V gene sequence: CDR1 FNHDT, CDR2 SITEND (reference sequence). The CDR3 spells CASSIGGVNSGNTLYF. The CDR3 DNA, read in part, is TGTGCCAGCAGTATAGGGGGGGTGAATTCTGGAAATACGCTCTAT.

This clone was picked up one time. Mouse germline and gene names are used. The read is 1 residue too short to cover the CDR3 end, so that end is filled in from the germline J gene. V and J are TRBV3 and TRBJ1-1; D ambiguous. The length of the CDR3 is 11 residues. Deletions cut 3 bases from V and 3 bases from J, with 2 bases between. CDR1 is SNHLY, CDR2 FYNGKV, per germline (reference sequence). CDR3 DNA (partial): TGTGCCAGCAGCTTTGACACAGAAGTCTTC. Encoded protein: CASSFDTEVF. The whole CDR3 sequence reads CASSFDTEVFF.

In the case of this clone: The germline and genes are mouse ones. The read ends 1 residue shy of where the CDR3 ends; the end is completed using the germline J gene. The rearrangement links TRBV12-2 to TRBJ2-4; D may be TRBD2 (7 bases). CDR3 length: 14 residues. Trimming took off 2 bases at V and 5 bases at J, with 13 bases between the two ends. Germline V gene lookup returns CDR1 SGHLS and CDR2 HYDKME. Partial CDR3 DNA: TGTGCCAGCTCTCCGAGGGGGGCGTTAAACACCTTGTAC. Translated: CASSPRGALNTLY. The complete CDR3 protein is CASSPRGALNTLYF.

To note about this clone: The gene names here belong to mouse. The read finishes 1 residue shy of the CDR3 end, and the germline J gene is used to complete it. J is TRBJ2-5 and V is TRBV15, with 10 nucleotides matching TRBD2. The CDR3 is 14 amino acids. With V trimmed by 5 bases and J by 5 bases, 4 bases remained unmatched. Germline CDR1 and CDR2: SGHND and FRSKSL. CDR3 residues: CASSPGLGADTQYF. CDR3 DNA, as far as it was read: TGTGCCAGCAGTCCCGGACTGGGGGCAGACACCCAGTAC.

This clone was counted a single time. The germline and genes are mouse ones. Coverage ceases 1 residue before the CDR3 finishes, and the germline J gene fills in the end. The J gene is TRBJ1-1, the V gene TRBV3, with 7 bases aligning to TRBD1. The V gene's germline CDR1 is SNHLY and CDR2 FYNGKV (reference sequence). The CDR3 runs to 15 residues. The junction had 3 bases not matched to a gene; V was cut back by 1 base and J by 1 base. The CDR3 bases that were read are TGTGCCAGCAGCTTAGAGGGACAGAAAAACACAGAAGTCTTC. This codes for CASSLEGQKNTEVF. The entire CDR3 protein reads CASSLEGQKNTEVFF.

A remark on this clone: Gene names are the mouse ones. The CDR3 end lies 1 residue beyond the end of the read and is filled in from the germline J gene. The chain carries TRBV12-1 and TRBJ2-5; TRBD2 aligns across 11 bases. CDR3 length: 16 residues. Trimming at V came to 1 base and at J to 2 bases, leaving 4 bases not matched to a gene. Germline CDR1 and CDR2: SGHSN and HYEKVE. The CDR3: CASSLRDWGTQDTQYF. Partial CDR3 DNA: TGTGCCAGCTCTCTGAGGGACTGGGGGACCCAAGACACCCAGTAC.